What follows describes a single T cell receptor beta chain. TCRdb keeps only in-frame clones here, not all; method: immunoSEQ multiplex PCR. The sample has 45,000 to 50,000 clones, about 91% seen once. The V end was cut by 1 base, the J end by 8 bases, with 5 bases between. Germline values: CDR1 SEHNR, CDR2 FQNEAQ (reference sequence). This CDR3 contains 12 residues. This sample was taken from a study of T cell changes during pregnancy in multiple sclerosis. This sequence joins TRBV7-9 and TRBJ1-4; D remains unclear. This clonotype was sampled from a female donor with multiple sclerosis, enrolled in a pregnancy study. Sequencing used CD8+ T cells from peripheral blood mononuclear cells, obtained after pregnancy. DNA for the CDR3: TGTGCCAGCAGCTTAGGTCGGGAAAAACTGTTTTTT. Protein sequence: CASSLGREKLFF. Combining the CDR3 with reference TRBV7-9 and TRBJ1-4 gives the whole variable domain DTGVSQNPRHKITKRGQNVTFRCDPISEHNRLYWYRQTLGQGPEFLTYFQNEAQLEKSRLLSDRFSAERPKGSFSTLEIQRTEQGDSAMYLCASSLGREKLFFGSGTQLSVL.